Listed below are T cell receptor beta chains from one sample, sequenced in a study of tumor and adjacent non-tumor tissue in lung cancer. TCRdb ran MiXCR on the multiplex PCR reads and lists one entry per CDR3 protein. The data hold 80,000 or so distinct CDR3 sequences, with 65% to 85% observed a single time. Sequenced material: distant non-tumor lung tissue. Receptors were obtained from a man aged 55 to 70 with non-small cell lung cancer. Both conserved end residues are part of each CDR3. A D gene is named only where the DNA matches it firmly. Part of the rows lack a size; the others show once, few, many or a class for expanded clones.

V: TRBV4-2
D: TRBD2
J: TRBJ2-7
size: -
CDR3: CANSKGDLAGGGREQYF
DNA: TGTGCGAACAGCAAAGGAGATCTAGCGGGAGGGGGTAGGGAGCAGTACTTC

V: TRBV11-2
D: -
J: TRBJ1-1
size: -
CDR3: CASSLQGDREPFF
DNA: TGTGCCAGTAGCTTGCAAGGAGATCGTGAACCTTTCTTT

V: TRBV6-1
D: -
J: TRBJ2-1
size: many
CDR3: CASSEAAGIVDEQFF
DNA: TGTGCCAGCAGTGAAGCGGCAGGGATCGTCGATGAGCAGTTCTTC

V: TRBV7-3
D: -
J: TRBJ2-2
size: -
CDR3: CASSPTETGELFF
DNA: TGTGCGAGCAGCCCGACAGAAACCGGGGAGCTGTTTTTT

V: TRBV11-2
D: TRBD1
J: TRBJ2-7
size: -
CDR3: CASSLGTGEYKQYF
DNA: TGTGCCAGCAGCTTAGGGACAGGGGAGTACAAGCAGTACTTC

V: TRBV4-2
D: -
J: TRBJ2-3
size: -
CDR3: CPSSQGAVATDTQYF
DNA: TGTCCCAGCAGCCAAGGTGCCGTTGCCACAGATACGCAGTATTTT

V: TRBV6-1
D: -
J: TRBJ2-5
size: few
CDR3: CASSLRPPSSETQYF
DNA: TGTGCCAGCAGTCTCCGTCCCCCCTCAAGCGAGACCCAGTACTTC

V: TRBV6-6
D: -
J: TRBJ2-7
size: -
CDR3: CTSSLRDTTYEEYF
DNA: TGTACCAGCAGCCTCCGGGACACGACCTACGAGGAGTACTTC

V: TRBV5-6
D: TRBD2
J: TRBJ2-1
size: -
CDR3: CASSSSSGTSATNNEQLF
DNA: TGTGCCAGCAGCTCGAGTTCCGGGACTAGCGCGACCAACAATGAGCAGTTATTC

V: TRBV11-3
D: -
J: TRBJ1-2
size: once
CDR3: CACSSPSSGANYGYTF
DNA: TGTGCCTGCAGCAGTCCGAGCTCGGGGGCTAACTATGGCTACACCTTC

V: TRBV20-1
D: TRBD2
J: TRBJ2-1
size: many
CDR3: CSVFRLAQSSYNEQFF
DNA: TGCAGTGTCTTCAGACTAGCGCAAAGCTCCTACAATGAGCAGTTCTTC

V: TRBV6-6
D: -
J: TRBJ1-5
size: once
CDR3: CASSIGGSGQSQHF
DNA: TGTGCCAGCAGTATTGGGGGTTCGGGGCAGTCCCAACATTTT

V: TRBV11-3
D: -
J: TRBJ1-1
size: -
CDR3: CTSSSHGRKTEAFF
DNA: TGTACCAGCAGCTCGCACGGACGGAAGACCGAAGCTTTCTTT

V: TRBV11-2
D: -
J: TRBJ1-1
size: -
CDR3: CASTLVGWSTEAFF
DNA: TGTGCCAGCACCTTAGTCGGGTGGAGCACCGAAGCTTTCTTT

V: TRBV16
D: TRBD1
J: TRBJ2-7
size: -
CDR3: CASSPTGSNYDHYF
DNA: TGTGCCAGCAGCCCGACAGGGTCTAACTACGATCACTACTTC

V: TRBV10-1
D: TRBD1
J: TRBJ2-7
size: -
CDR3: CTRSDRTGLEQYF
DNA: TGCACCAGGAGCGACCGGACAGGGCTTGAGCAGTACTTC

V: TRBV28
D: -
J: TRBJ2-5
size: -
CDR3: CAGSRSQETKYF
DNA: TGTGCAGGCAGCCGGTCCCAAGAGACCAAGTACTTC

V: TRBV20-1
D: TRBD2
J: TRBJ2-5
size: many
CDR3: CSARDLGGGKGETQYF
DNA: TGCAGTGCTAGAGATCTTGGCGGGGGGAAGGGAGAGACCCAGTACTTC

V: TRBV11-3
D: TRBD1
J: TRBJ1-1
size: -
CDR3: CTSNLDGDRVNTEASF
DNA: TGTACCAGCAACTTAGATGGGGACAGGGTGAACACTGAAGCTTCCTTT

V: TRBV29-1
D: -
J: TRBJ2-4
size: many
CDR3: CSVSSRGIAKNIQYF
DNA: TGCAGCGTTTCCAGTCGGGGGATAGCCAAAAACATTCAGTACTTC

V: TRBV6-5
D: -
J: TRBJ2-3
size: -
CDR3: CASRIQRNTDTQYF
DNA: TGTGCCAGCAGGATACAGCGAAACACAGATACGCAGTATTTT

V: TRBV11-2
D: -
J: TRBJ2-5
size: -
CDR3: CTSTSTGEESQYF
DNA: TGTACCAGCACCTCTACCGGGGAAGAGAGCCAGTACTTC

V: TRBV2
D: -
J: TRBJ1-5
size: -
CDR3: CASSVSYQPQHF
DNA: TGTGCCAGCAGTGTATCGTATCAGCCCCAGCATTTT

V: TRBV12-3/TRBV12-4
D: TRBD1
J: TRBJ1-6
size: many
CDR3: CASRMTGGRSENSPLHF
DNA: TGTGCCAGCAGGATGACAGGGGGAAGATCCGAGAATTCACCCCTCCACTTT

V: TRBV6-4
D: -
J: TRBJ2-3
size: -
CDR3: CASSDSSAYTQYF
DNA: TGTGCCAGCAGTGACTCCAGCGCATATACGCAGTATTTT

V: TRBV4-2
D: -
J: TRBJ1-2
size: -
CDR3: CASSQDSGFYGYTF
DNA: TGTGCCAGCAGCCAAGACTCAGGGTTCTATGGCTACACCTTC

V: TRBV28
D: -
J: TRBJ2-7
size: few
CDR3: CASSLEPVGTYEQYF
DNA: TGTGCCAGCAGTTTGGAGCCGGTTGGTACCTACGAGCAGTACTTC

V: TRBV6-2/TRBV6-3
D: -
J: TRBJ2-1
size: -
CDR3: CASTDQTARDEQFF
DNA: TGTGCTAGCACCGACCAGACAGCCCGCGATGAGCAGTTCTTC

V: TRBV11-2
D: -
J: TRBJ1-2
size: -
CDR3: CANSLEAGIRGYTF
DNA: TGTGCCAACAGCTTAGAAGCAGGGATCAGAGGCTACACATTC

V: TRBV4-2
D: -
J: TRBJ2-1
size: once
CDR3: CDSSHERSSSYNEQFF
DNA: TGTGACAGCAGCCATGAGCGGTCCAGCTCTTACAATGAGCAGTTCTTC

V: TRBV28
D: -
J: TRBJ2-5
size: -
CDR3: CASSPGEWETQYF
DNA: TGTGCCAGCAGTCCCGGGGAGTGGGAGACCCAGTACTTC

V: TRBV11-2
D: -
J: TRBJ2-3
size: -
CDR3: CTSSLSPTGTQYF
DNA: TGTACCAGCAGCTTAAGCCCAACAGGTACGCAGTATTTT

V: TRBV11-2
D: TRBD1
J: TRBJ1-1
size: -
CDR3: CAGSPSRGQLRGEAFF
DNA: TGTGCCGGCAGCCCCTCCAGGGGGCAATTGAGGGGTGAAGCTTTCTTT

V: TRBV6-5
D: -
J: TRBJ2-5
size: -
CDR3: CANSDTRTAGAQHF
DNA: TGTGCCAACAGTGATACCAGGACCGCGGGGGCCCAGCACTTC

V: TRBV29-1
D: TRBD1
J: TRBJ2-1
size: -
CDR3: CSVEDRRGLYNEQFF
DNA: TGCAGCGTTGAAGATCGAAGGGGGCTCTACAATGAGCAGTTCTTC

V: TRBV20-1
D: -
J: TRBJ2-3
size: -
CDR3: CSATPSSFTDTEYF
DNA: TGCAGCGCCACACCCAGCAGTTTCACAGATACGGAGTATTTT

V: TRBV20-1
D: -
J: TRBJ2-1
size: -
CDR3: CSARARTRAKFDEQFF
DNA: TGCAGTGCTAGAGCAAGGACCCGGGCCAAGTTTGATGAGCAGTTCTTC

V: TRBV11-3
D: TRBD2
J: TRBJ2-1
size: -
CDR3: CASSLHPETSGVSSYNEQFF
DNA: TGTGCCAGCAGCTTACACCCCGAGACTAGCGGGGTAAGCTCCTACAATGAGCAGTTCTTC

V: TRBV6-1
D: -
J: TRBJ1-5
size: -
CDR3: CANSGHNTNQPQHF
DNA: TGTGCCAACAGTGGGCACAATACCAATCAGCCCCAGCATTTT

V: TRBV4-3
D: -
J: TRBJ2-1
size: -
CDR3: CASSQDRAEGNCNEQFF
DNA: TGCGCCAGCAGCCAAGATAGGGCGGAAGGGAACTGCAATGAGCAGTTCTTC

V: TRBV11-2
D: -
J: TRBJ2-3
size: -
CDR3: CASSDQWRGASSTDTQYF
DNA: TGTGCCAGCAGCGATCAGTGGAGGGGGGCCTCTAGCACAGATACGCAGTATTTT